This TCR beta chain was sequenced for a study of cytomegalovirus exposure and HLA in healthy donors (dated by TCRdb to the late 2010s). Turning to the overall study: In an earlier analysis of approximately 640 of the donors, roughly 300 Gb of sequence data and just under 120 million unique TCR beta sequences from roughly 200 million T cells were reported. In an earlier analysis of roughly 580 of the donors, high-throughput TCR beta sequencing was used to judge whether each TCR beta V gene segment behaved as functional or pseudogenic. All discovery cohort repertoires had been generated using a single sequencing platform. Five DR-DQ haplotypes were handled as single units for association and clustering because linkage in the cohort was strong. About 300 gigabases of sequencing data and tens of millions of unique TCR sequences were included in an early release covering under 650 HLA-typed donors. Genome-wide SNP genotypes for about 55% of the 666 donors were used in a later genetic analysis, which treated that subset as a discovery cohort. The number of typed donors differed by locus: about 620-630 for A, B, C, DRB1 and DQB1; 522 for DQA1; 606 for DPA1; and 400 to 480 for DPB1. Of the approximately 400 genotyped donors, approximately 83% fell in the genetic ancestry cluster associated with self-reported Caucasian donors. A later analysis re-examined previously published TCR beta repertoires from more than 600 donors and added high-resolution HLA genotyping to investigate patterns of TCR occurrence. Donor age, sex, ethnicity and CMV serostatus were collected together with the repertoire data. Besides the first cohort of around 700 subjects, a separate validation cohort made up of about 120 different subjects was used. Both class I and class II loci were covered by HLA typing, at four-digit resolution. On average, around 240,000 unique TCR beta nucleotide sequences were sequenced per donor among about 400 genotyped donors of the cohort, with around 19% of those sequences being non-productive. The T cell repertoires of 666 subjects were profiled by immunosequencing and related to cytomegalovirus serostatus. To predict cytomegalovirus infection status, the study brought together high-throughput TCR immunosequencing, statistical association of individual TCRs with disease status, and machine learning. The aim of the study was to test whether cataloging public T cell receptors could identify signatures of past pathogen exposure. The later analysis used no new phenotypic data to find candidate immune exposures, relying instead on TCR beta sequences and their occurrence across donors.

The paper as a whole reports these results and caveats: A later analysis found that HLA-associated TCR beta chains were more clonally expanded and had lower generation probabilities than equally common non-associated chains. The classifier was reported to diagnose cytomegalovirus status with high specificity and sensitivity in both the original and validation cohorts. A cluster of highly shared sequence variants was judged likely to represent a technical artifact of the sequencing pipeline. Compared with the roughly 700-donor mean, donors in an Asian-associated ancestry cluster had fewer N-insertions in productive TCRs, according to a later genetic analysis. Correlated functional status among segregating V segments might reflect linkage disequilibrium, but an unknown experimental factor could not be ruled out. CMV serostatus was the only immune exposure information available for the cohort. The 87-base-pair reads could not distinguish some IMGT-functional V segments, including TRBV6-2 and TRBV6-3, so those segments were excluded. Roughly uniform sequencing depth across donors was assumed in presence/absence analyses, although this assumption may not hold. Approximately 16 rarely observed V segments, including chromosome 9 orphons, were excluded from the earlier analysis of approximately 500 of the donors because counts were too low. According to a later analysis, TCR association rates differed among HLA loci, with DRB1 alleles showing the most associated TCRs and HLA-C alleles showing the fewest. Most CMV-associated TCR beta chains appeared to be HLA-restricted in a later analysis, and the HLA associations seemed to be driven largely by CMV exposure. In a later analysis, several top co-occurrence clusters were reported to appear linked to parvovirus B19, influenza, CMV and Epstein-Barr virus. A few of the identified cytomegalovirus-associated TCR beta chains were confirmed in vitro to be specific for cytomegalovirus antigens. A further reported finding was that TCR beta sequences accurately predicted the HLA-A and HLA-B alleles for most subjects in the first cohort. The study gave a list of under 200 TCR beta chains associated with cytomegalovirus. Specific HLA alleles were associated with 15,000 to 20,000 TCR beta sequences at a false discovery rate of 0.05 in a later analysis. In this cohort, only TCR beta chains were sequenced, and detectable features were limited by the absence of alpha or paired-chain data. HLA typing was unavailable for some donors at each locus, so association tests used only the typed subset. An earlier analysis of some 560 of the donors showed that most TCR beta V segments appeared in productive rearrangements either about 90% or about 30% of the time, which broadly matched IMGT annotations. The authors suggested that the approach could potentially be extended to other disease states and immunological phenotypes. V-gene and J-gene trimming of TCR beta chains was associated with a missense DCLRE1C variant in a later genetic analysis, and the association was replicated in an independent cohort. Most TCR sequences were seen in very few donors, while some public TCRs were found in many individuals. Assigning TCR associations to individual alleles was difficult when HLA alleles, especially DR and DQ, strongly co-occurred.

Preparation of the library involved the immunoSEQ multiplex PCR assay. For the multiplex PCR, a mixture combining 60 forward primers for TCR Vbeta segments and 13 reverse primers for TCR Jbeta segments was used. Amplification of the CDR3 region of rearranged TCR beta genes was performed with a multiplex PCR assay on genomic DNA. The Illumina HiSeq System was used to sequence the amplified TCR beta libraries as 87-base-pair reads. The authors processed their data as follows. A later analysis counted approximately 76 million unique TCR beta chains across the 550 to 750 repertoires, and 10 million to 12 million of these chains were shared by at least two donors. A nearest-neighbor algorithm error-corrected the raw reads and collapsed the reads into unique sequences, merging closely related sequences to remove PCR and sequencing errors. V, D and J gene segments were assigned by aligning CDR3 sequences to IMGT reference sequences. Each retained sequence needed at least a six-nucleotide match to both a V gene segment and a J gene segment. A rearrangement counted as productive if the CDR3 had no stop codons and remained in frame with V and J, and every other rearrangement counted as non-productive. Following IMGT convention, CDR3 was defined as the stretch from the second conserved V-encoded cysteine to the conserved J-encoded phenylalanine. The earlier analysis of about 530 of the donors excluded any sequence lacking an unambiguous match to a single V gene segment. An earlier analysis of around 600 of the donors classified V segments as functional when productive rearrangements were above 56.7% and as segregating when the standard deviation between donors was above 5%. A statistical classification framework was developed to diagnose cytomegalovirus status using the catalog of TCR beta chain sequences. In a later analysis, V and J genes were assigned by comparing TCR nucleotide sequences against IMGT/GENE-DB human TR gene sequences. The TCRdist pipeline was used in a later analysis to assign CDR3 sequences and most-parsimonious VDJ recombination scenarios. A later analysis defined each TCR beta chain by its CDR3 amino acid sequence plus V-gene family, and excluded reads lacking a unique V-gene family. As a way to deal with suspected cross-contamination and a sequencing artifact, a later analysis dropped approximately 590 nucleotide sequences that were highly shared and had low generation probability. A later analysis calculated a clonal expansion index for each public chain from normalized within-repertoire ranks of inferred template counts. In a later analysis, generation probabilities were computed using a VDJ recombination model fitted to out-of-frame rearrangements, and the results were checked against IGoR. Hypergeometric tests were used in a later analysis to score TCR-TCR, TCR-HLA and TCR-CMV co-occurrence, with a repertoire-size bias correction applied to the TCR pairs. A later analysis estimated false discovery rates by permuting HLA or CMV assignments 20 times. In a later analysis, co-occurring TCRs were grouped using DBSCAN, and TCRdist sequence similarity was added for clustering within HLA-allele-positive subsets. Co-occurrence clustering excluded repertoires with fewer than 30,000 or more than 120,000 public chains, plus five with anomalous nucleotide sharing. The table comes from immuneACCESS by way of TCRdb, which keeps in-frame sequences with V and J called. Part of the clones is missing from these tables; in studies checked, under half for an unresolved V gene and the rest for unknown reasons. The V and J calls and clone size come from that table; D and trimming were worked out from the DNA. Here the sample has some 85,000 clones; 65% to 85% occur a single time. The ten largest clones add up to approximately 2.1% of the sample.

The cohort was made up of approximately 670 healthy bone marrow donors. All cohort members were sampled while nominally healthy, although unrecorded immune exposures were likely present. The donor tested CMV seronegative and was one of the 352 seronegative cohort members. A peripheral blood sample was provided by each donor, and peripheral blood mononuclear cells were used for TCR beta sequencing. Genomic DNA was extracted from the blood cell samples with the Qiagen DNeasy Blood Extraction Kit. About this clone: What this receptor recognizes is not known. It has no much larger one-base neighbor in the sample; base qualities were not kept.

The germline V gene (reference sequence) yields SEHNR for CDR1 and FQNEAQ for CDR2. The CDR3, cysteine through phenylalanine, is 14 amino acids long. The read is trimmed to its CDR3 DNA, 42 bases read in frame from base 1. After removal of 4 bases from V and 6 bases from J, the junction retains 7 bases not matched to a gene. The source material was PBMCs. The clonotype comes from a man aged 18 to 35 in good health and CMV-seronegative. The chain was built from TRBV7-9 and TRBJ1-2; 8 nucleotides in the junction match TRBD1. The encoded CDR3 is CASSWADRGNGYTF. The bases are TGTGCCAGCAGCTGGGCAGACAGGGGAAATGGCTACACCTTC.